Below are 5 T cell receptor beta chains sequenced from a single sample in a study of CD8+ T cells in alopecia areata (dated by TCRdb to the late 2010s). The time point label for this specimen denotes: less than five weeks on oral tofacitinib. Per the publication, the treatment or condition label means: oral pan-JAK inhibitor, 5-10 mg twice daily. Library prep was done by the immunoSEQ multiplex PCR assay. RNA was extracted from all samples and reverse transcribed into cDNA, which served as template for TCR sequencing. Sourced from immuneACCESS, this table was stored by TCRdb with only in-frame sequences that have V and J called. A share of the clones is absent; for the studies checked, an unresolved V gene accounts for under half, and the remainder has no known explanation. This sample gives about 160,000 clones in total; roughly 65% of them show up just once. Approximately 0.91% of the sample is in the top ten clones.

Sample: CD4+ T cells sorted from blood, taken at week 4, from a patient treated with tofacitinib. These receptors all stem from a human donor with alopecia areata.

The rearrangement uses TRBV29-1 and TRBJ2-3, with D tentatively TRBD1 or TRBD2 (5 bases each). Per the germline V gene, CDR1 is SQVTM and CDR2 is ANQGSEA. With 1 base removed from V and 11 bases from J, the gap between germline ends came to 13 bases. This CDR3 has 12 amino acids. The CDR3, as DNA: TGCAGCGTTGAAGTGGGGACCCCAGGGCAGTATTTT. This codes for CSVEVGTPGQYF.

This clone occurred many times. V usage is TRBV7-2 and J usage is TRBJ2-1; 9 bases are shared with TRBD2. This CDR3 contains 15 residues. Per the germline V gene, CDR1 is SGHTA and CDR2 is FQGNSA. J lost 6 bases, V lost 2 bases, and 5 bases had no gene match. CDR3 sequence: CASSLQAGGLNEQFF. CDR3 bases: TGTGCCAGCAGCTTACAAGCGGGGGGCCTCAATGAGCAGTTCTTC.

This clone occurred a few times. The same CDR3 also results from other DNA sequences found in this sample. The rearrangement uses TRBV30 and TRBJ2-3; 11 nucleotides agree with TRBD2. V trimming: 2 bases; J trimming: 0 bases; junction bases outside the gene matches: 1. The germline CDR1 and CDR2 sequences are GTSNPN and SVGIG (reference sequence). The CDR3 consists of 15 residues. The CDR3 DNA reads TGTGCCTGGAGTTTAGCGGGGGGGAGCACAGATACGCAGTATTTT. It encodes CAWSLAGGSTDTQYF.

This sequence joins TRBV25-1 and TRBJ2-1; 12 positions match TRBD1. Germline V gene lookup returns CDR1 MGHDK and CDR2 SYGVNS. This CDR3 is 17 amino acids long. Trimming at V came to 1 base and at J to 6 bases, leaving 7 bases not matched to a gene. The CDR3 DNA reads TGTGCCAGCAGTGAATCCGGGACAGGGGGCGCCTTCAATGAGCAGTTCTTC. Its translation is CASSESGTGGAFNEQFF.

This rearrangement joins TRBV5-1 to TRBJ2-2; 7 bases line up with TRBD1. This CDR3 has 15 amino acids. Looked up from germline, CDR1 is SGHRS and CDR2 is YFSETQ. With V trimmed by 0 bases and J by 1 base, 0 bases remained unmatched. This CDR3 reads CASSLGTGNTGELFF. The CDR3 nucleotides are TGCGCCAGCAGCTTGGGGACAGGGAACACCGGGGAGCTGTTTTTT.